There are many counts of the clone carrying this T cell receptor (beta chain). The source of the sample is a study of spatial heterogeneity in lung cancer. Study as a whole: On average, each unique TCR and UMI combination appeared more than ten times in raw reads.

The time point: sample taken at primary tumor resection. The donor group consisted of 55 to 85 patients who had untreated, early-stage non-small cell lung cancer. From tumor, nontumor lung or frozen PBMC, whole RNA was taken unsorted for sequencing. Every TCR cDNA molecule bore its own unique molecular identifier. TCRdb re-called the 5' RACE reads with MiXCR, one entry per CDR3 protein. The sample contains 23,000 or so distinct CDR3 sequences, less than 6% of which appear only once. CDR3 length: 13 amino acids. Trimming removed 9 bases from V and 3 bases from J; junction bases left unmatched: 5. Per germline, CDR1 MDHEN and CDR2 SYDVKM.

Material: PBMCs, obtained at surgery. The chain has TRBV28 and TRBJ2-7; 10 nucleotides agree with TRBD2. The source is a male donor with early-stage non-small cell lung cancer. CDR3 sequence reads: CASTSGADYEQYF. The DNA for the CDR3 is TGTGCCAGTACTAGCGGGGCAGACTACGAGCAGTACTTC. Complete variable domain (other parts from reference TRBV28 and TRBJ2-7): DVKVTQSSRYLVKRTGEKVFLECVQDMDHENMFWYRQDPGLGLRLIYFSYDVKMKEKGDIPEGYSVSREKKERFSLILESASTNQTSMYLCASTSGADYEQYFGPGTRLTVT.